The 15 T cell receptor beta chains reported below all come from one sample, sequenced in a study of blood T cells in healthy people across ages. A second about 6 to 12 cycle PCR used barcoded and J-beta primers. Each CDR3 protein is one row after TCRdb ran MiXCR on the 5' RACE reads. Among around 620,000 distinct CDR3 sequences listed, 27% were seen once. Source material: blood. Receptors were obtained from a woman between 70 and 85 years old in good health.

The chain joins TRBV12-3 or TRBV12-4 to TRBJ1-5; no definite D call. CDR3 size: 15 residues. V dropped 3 bases and J dropped 7 bases, with 16 bases sitting between them. The CDR3, as DNA: TGTGCCAGCAGTTTCGATATGTCCGGCGGGCAGCCCCAGCATTTT. It yields the protein CASSFDMSGGQPQHF.

This clonotype was counted a few times. This sequence joins TRBV5-1 and TRBJ2-4; 10 bases are a match to TRBD1. The length of the CDR3 is 16 residues. V dropped 4 bases and J dropped 6; count of bases not matched to a gene: 10. CDR1 is SGHRS, CDR2 YFSETQ, per germline. The CDR3 spells CASSPNPTGGGNIQYF. The CDR3 region has the DNA TGCGCCAGCAGCCCTAACCCGACAGGGGGCGGAAACATTCAGTACTTC.

The rearrangement joins TRBV20-1 to TRBJ2-2; possible D gene TRBD2, 6 bases. Trimming left V 0 bases short and J 1 base short, with 15 bases between. The CDR3 is made up of 17 amino acids. The V gene's germline CDR1 is DFQATT and CDR2 SNEGSKA (reference sequence). CDR3 protein: CSARDSGQGGNTGELFF. As DNA, the CDR3 is TGCAGTGCTAGAGATTCAGGGCAGGGAGGGAACACCGGGGAGCTGTTTTTT.

This clonotype has a handful of counts. The chain is built from TRBV7-6 and TRBJ2-1; perhaps TRBD2 as D (6 bases). The J call is doubtful: the DNA matches TRBJ2-7 better. This CDR3 has 14 residues. The germline V gene encodes CDR1 SGHVS and CDR2 FNYEAQ. The CDR3 nucleotides read TGTGCCAGCAGCCCGGGACTGTACTCCTACGAGCAGTACTTC. Translating gives CASSPGLYSYEQYF.

This clonotype was observed a handful of times. The chain carries TRBV7-2 and TRBJ1-2; the D is unclear. This CDR3 is built from 13 residues. Trimming cost V 7 bases and J 6 bases, with 15 bases left between them. Per germline, CDR1 SGHTA and CDR2 FQGNSA. CDR3 loop: CASTFGLSDGYTF. Written as DNA, the CDR3 is TGTGCCAGCACCTTCGGGTTGTCCGATGGCTACACCTTC.

This clonotype has only a few counts. The rearrangement joins TRBV9 to TRBJ2-5; the D is unclear. V was shortened by 3 bases and J by 5 bases, with 17 bases between the two germline ends. Germline CDR1 reads SGDLS; CDR2 reads YYNGEE. The CDR3 totals 15 residues. The CDR3 region is CASSGRPLGGETQYF. DNA for the CDR3: TGTGCCAGCAGCGGGCGGCCCCTCGGTGGGGAGACCCAGTACTTC.

This clonotype was recorded a few times. This chain links TRBV28 with TRBJ1-4, with a possible D match to TRBD1 (6 bases). This CDR3 has 15 residues. With 6 bases removed from V and 7 bases from J, the gap between germline ends came to 18 bases. The germline gives CDR1 MDHEN, CDR2 SYDVKM. The CDR3 loop is CASRIRGGSREKLFF. The DNA of the CDR3 is TGTGCCAGCAGAATTCGGGGGGGCTCGCGTGAAAAACTGTTTTTT.

This clonotype was counted a single time. The chain carries TRBV7-2 and TRBJ1-2; TRBD1 is a possible D gene (5 bases). V lost 9 bases and J 4 bases, leaving 24 bases between the germline ends. Looked up from germline, CDR1 is SGHTA and CDR2 is FQGNSA. The CDR3 is 16 amino acids. This CDR3 is CASSLLLSGRGYGYTF. DNA of the CDR3: TGTGCCAGTAGTCTACTATTGTCGGGGCGCGGCTATGGCTACACCTTC. The full variable domain, completed using reference TRBV7-2 and TRBJ1-2, is GAGVSQSPSNKVTEKGKDVELRCDPISGHTALYWYRQSLGQGLEFLIYFQGNSAPDKSGLPSDRFSAERTGGSVSTLTIQRTQQEDSAVYLCASSLLLSGRGYGYTFGSGTRLTVV.

The V call is TRBV20-1, the J call TRBJ2-1; maybe TRBD2 (6 bases). Looked up from germline, CDR1 is DFQATT and CDR2 is SNEGSKA (reference sequence). V lost 3 bases, J lost 7 bases, and 16 bases lay in between. The CDR3 spans 14 residues. The chain's CDR3 is CSASLGWAGNEQFF. DNA for the CDR3: TGCAGTGCTAGTTTGGGCTGGGCGGGGAATGAGCAGTTCTTC.

This clonotype was observed at least ten times. This chain joins TRBV28 and TRBJ1-6; D gene unclear. Trimming stripped 3 bases from V and 7 bases from J, with 4 bases between. The germline gives CDR1 MDHEN, CDR2 SYDVKM. The CDR3 contains 12 residues. This CDR3 reads CASSFRNSPLHF. The CDR3 DNA reads TGTGCCAGCAGTTTTAGGAATTCACCCCTCCACTTT.

This clonotype was recorded a few times. This sequence joins TRBV11-1 and TRBJ2-5; TRBD2 might be the D (6 bases). Per germline, CDR1 SGHAT and CDR2 FQDESV (reference sequence). The CDR3 has 16 amino acids. V was cut by 3 bases and J by 0 bases, with 14 bases left in between. CDR3 coding DNA: TGTGCCAGCAGCTTTAGACCGGGGGAGAACCAAGAGACCCAGTACTTC. Translating it yields CASSFRPGENQETQYF.

This chain uses TRBV4-3 with TRBJ1-2; 10 bases line up with TRBD1. Germline trimming cut 0 bases from V and 6 bases from J; bases unmatched to any gene: 7. Germline assignment: CDR1 LGHNA and CDR2 YSLEER. CDR3 size: 16 residues. The DNA of the CDR3 is TGCGCCAGCAGCCAAGAGAGGGGACAGGGGATGGATGGCTACACCTTC. Amino acid sequence: CASSQERGQGMDGYTF.

There are many counts of this clonotype. CDR3: CASSLSGGTGNTEAFF. CDR3 bases: TGTGCCAGCAGCTTATCTGGGGGGACAGGGAACACTGAAGCTTTCTTT. The chain carries TRBV7-2 and TRBJ1-1, with TRBD1 identical over 8 bases. Looked up from germline, CDR1 is SGHTA and CDR2 is FQGNSA. Trimming at V came to 2 bases and at J to 1 base, leaving 6 bases not matched to a gene. The CDR3 loop spans 16 amino acids.

The genes are TRBV29-1 and TRBJ1-4; unclear D gene. This CDR3 is 13 amino acids long. Trimming cost V 5 bases and J 0 bases, with 7 bases left between them. Germline V gene data show CDR1 as SQVTM and CDR2 as ANQGSEA. CDR3 in DNA: TGCAGCGTTCGCGGGGCAACTAATGAAAAACTGTTTTTT. Translating gives CSVRGATNEKLFF.

CDR3 residues: CASSSAPGSYTEAFF. The CDR3 region has the DNA TGCGCCAGCAGCTCAGCGCCGGGGAGCTACACTGAAGCTTTCTTT. The rearrangement links TRBV5-1 to TRBJ1-1; D is ambiguous. Germline-derived CDR1 and CDR2 are SGHRS and YFSETQ. Trimming cost V 3 bases and J 3 bases, with 15 bases left between them. The CDR3 sequence is 15 residues long.